This is a list of T cell receptor beta chains from one sample in a study of blood T cell repertoires in COVID-19. Clones were read by immunoSEQ multiplex PCR, and TCRdb kept only the in-frame ones, dropping some. The sample holds 140,000 to 150,000 clones; more than 75% are singletons and the top ten take about 16%. The sequenced material came from peripheral blood. The receptor source for this set is a human donor with acute or convalescent COVID-19. The donor label of this sample is uncertain. Both conserved end residues are trimmed from each CDR3. The order of the fields is J gene, V gene, CDR3 protein.

J gene: TRBJ2-3
V gene: TRBV5-6
CDR3 protein: ASSLWDRATDTQY

J gene: TRBJ1-2
V gene: TRBV3-1/TRBV3-2
CDR3 protein: ASSQDLLWTGVYGYT

J gene: TRBJ2-7
V gene: TRBV14
CDR3 protein: ASSHLDRGHEQY

J gene: TRBJ2-7
V gene: TRBV7-9
CDR3 protein: ATRQGGSYEQY

J gene: TRBJ1-2
V gene: TRBV19
CDR3 protein: ASSLQGALNYGYT

J gene: TRBJ2-3
V gene: TRBV10-1
CDR3 protein: ASSVAGTGGSDTQY

J gene: TRBJ2-1
V gene: TRBV13
CDR3 protein: ASSYGGGNEQF

J gene: TRBJ1-2
V gene: TRBV19
CDR3 protein: ASEQGAGGYT

J gene: TRBJ2-7
V gene: TRBV19
CDR3 protein: ASSIQGYEQY

J gene: TRBJ2-1
V gene: TRBV7-9
CDR3 protein: ASSLFRDRVNEQF

J gene: TRBJ1-4
V gene: TRBV25-1
CDR3 protein: ASRRQGAGEKLF

J gene: TRBJ1-5
V gene: TRBV30
CDR3 protein: AWSVQGLTGQPQH

J gene: TRBJ2-2
V gene: TRBV18
CDR3 protein: ASSHPRPTQNTGELF

J gene: TRBJ1-3
V gene: TRBV6-2/TRBV6-3
CDR3 protein: ASSRSSQSSGNTIY

J gene: TRBJ2-5
V gene: TRBV5-6
CDR3 protein: ASSPISRDRGTQY

J gene: TRBJ1-1
V gene: TRBV5-1
CDR3 protein: ASSFRGGGNTEAF

J gene: TRBJ1-5
V gene: TRBV19
CDR3 protein: ASSRGGTGVNQPQH

J gene: TRBJ1-5
V gene: TRBV29-1
CDR3 protein: SVGREGNQPQH

J gene: TRBJ2-1
V gene: TRBV6-5
CDR3 protein: ASTRTGDNEQF

J gene: TRBJ2-7
V gene: TRBV2
CDR3 protein: ASSGQGNEQY

J gene: TRBJ1-5
V gene: TRBV18
CDR3 protein: ASSPRDDQPQH

J gene: TRBJ2-7
V gene: TRBV7-2
CDR3 protein: ASRLGGLLNEQY

J gene: TRBJ1-2
V gene: TRBV19
CDR3 protein: ASSIDRDRANYGYT

J gene: TRBJ2-2
V gene: TRBV3-1/TRBV3-2
CDR3 protein: ASSPPGGGPTGELF

J gene: TRBJ1-4
V gene: TRBV30
CDR3 protein: AWSGGLIEKLF

J gene: TRBJ2-5
V gene: TRBV4-1
CDR3 protein: ASSQDGGGGFRETQY

J gene: TRBJ1-5
V gene: TRBV10-3
CDR3 protein: ATDLQNSNQPQH

J gene: TRBJ1-2
V gene: TRBV2
CDR3 protein: AGTGEDYGYT

J gene: TRBJ2-1
V gene: TRBV30
CDR3 protein: AWSLPPPQGDNEQF

J gene: TRBJ2-3
V gene: TRBV10-1
CDR3 protein: ASSESQRGHTDTQY

J gene: TRBJ2-2
V gene: TRBV29-1
CDR3 protein: SVAGTGSGELF

J gene: TRBJ2-7
V gene: TRBV6-2/TRBV6-3
CDR3 protein: ASSNRQGVKEEQY

J gene: TRBJ2-7
V gene: TRBV20-1
CDR3 protein: SAAIYEQY

J gene: TRBJ2-7
V gene: TRBV6-6
CDR3 protein: ASSYSDSYEQY

J gene: TRBJ1-2
V gene: TRBV19
CDR3 protein: ASSALTGGDYGYT

J gene: TRBJ1-2
V gene: TRBV6-2/TRBV6-3
CDR3 protein: ASSARATSYGYT

J gene: TRBJ2-7
V gene: TRBV12-3/TRBV12-4
CDR3 protein: ASSPNTQGEQY

J gene: TRBJ1-6
V gene: TRBV30
CDR3 protein: AWSAPGTGWSPLH

J gene: TRBJ2-1
V gene: TRBV4-2
CDR3 protein: ASSQPSGGAVEQF

J gene: TRBJ2-2
V gene: TRBV3-1/TRBV3-2
CDR3 protein: ASDKSPFGELF

J gene: TRBJ1-1
V gene: TRBV2
CDR3 protein: ASEPTGINTEAF

J gene: TRBJ1-1
V gene: TRBV5-1
CDR3 protein: ASSPGRTQNTEAF

J gene: TRBJ1-3
V gene: TRBV5-5
CDR3 protein: ASSLGQGSNAGNTIY

J gene: TRBJ2-1
V gene: TRBV3-1/TRBV3-2
CDR3 protein: ASSLTSTRSEQF

J gene: TRBJ1-1
V gene: TRBV30
CDR3 protein: AWTSGGVNTEAF

J gene: TRBJ1-5
V gene: TRBV11-2
CDR3 protein: ASSRRGGYSNQPQH

J gene: TRBJ2-5
V gene: TRBV10-3
CDR3 protein: AISIGGAETQY

J gene: TRBJ2-7
V gene: TRBV27
CDR3 protein: ASSSRQGHYEQY

J gene: TRBJ2-7
V gene: TRBV7-8
CDR3 protein: ASSPLGGEQY

J gene: TRBJ1-1
V gene: TRBV3-1/TRBV3-2
CDR3 protein: ASSRDRGRSMNTEAF

J gene: TRBJ1-6
V gene: TRBV7-2
CDR3 protein: ASSFDRVHNSPLH

J gene: TRBJ1-1
V gene: TRBV5-5
CDR3 protein: ASSVTVGQTNTEAF

J gene: TRBJ1-2
V gene: TRBV28
CDR3 protein: ASGTNYGYT

J gene: TRBJ2-6
V gene: TRBV19
CDR3 protein: ASSRKTGGSGANVLT

J gene: TRBJ1-3
V gene: TRBV5-1
CDR3 protein: ASSAGQGLNTIY

J gene: TRBJ1-3
V gene: TRBV24-1
CDR3 protein: ATSDSMGLSGNTIY

J gene: TRBJ2-5
V gene: TRBV3-1/TRBV3-2
CDR3 protein: ASTLGLAVRFTQY

J gene: TRBJ1-1
V gene: TRBV30
CDR3 protein: AWSGQGGTEAF

J gene: TRBJ1-4
V gene: TRBV7-9
CDR3 protein: ASSSQAPSKKLF